This note documents a single T cell receptor beta chain sequence. The source of the sample is a study of blood T cell repertoires in COVID-19. The authors' processing: Amplifying reference gene primers gave estimates of nucleated cell counts. Clones were sequenced by immunoSEQ multiplex PCR, and TCRdb holds only the in-frame ones, with some missing. The V and J calls and clone size are taken from that table; D and trimming were inferred from the DNA. The sample lists around 190,000 clones, about 86% occurring once. V was clipped by 4 bases and J by 9 bases; unmatched bases: 16. Germline V gene data show CDR1 as SGHNT and CDR2 as YENEEA. The CDR3 consists of 18 residues.

The sequenced sample was PBMCs or T cells enriched from blood (not recorded which). The chain joins TRBV11-3 to TRBJ2-1; 12 bases are shared with TRBD2. The TCR originated in a woman aged 40 to 50 in a cohort exposed to, infected with or recovered from COVID-19 (not recorded which). CDR3: CASSSYAATSGSSVEQFF. The CDR3 DNA follows: TGTGCCAGCAGCTCCTATGCCGCGACTAGCGGGAGTTCGGTTGAGCAGTTCTTC.